This passage covers 27 T cell receptor beta chains from one sample sequenced in a study of response to subunit inactivated influenza vaccine (dated by TCRdb to 2016 to 2019). Receptors were amplified or captured by RT-PCR. These reads were obtained on an Illumina HiSeq 2500. The raw public reads went through TCRdb reprocessing: fastp at Q25, MiXCR clone calling, in-frame beta chains kept. Every entry covers one CDR3 protein and lists the most common genes and DNA from its rows. The sample records 500,000 to 600,000 distinct CDR3 sequences, less than 8% of which are singletons. The ten largest account for roughly 13% of the sample. The sample was PBMCs from blood, taken roughly 24 months after vaccination. Receptor source: a man in his fifties or sixties who received an inactivated influenza vaccine. Donor details come from another sample of the same person, matched by shared clones.

This clonotype was observed a few times. The J gene is TRBJ2-3, the V gene TRBV11-2; 9 bases fit TRBD2. The CDR3 runs 18 residues. CDR1 is SGHAT and CDR2 is FQNNGV in the germline V gene. V shed 3 bases and J 0 bases; nucleotides not matched to a gene: 10. The CDR3: CASSLKLAGPTSTDTQYF. In nucleotides, the CDR3 is TGTGCCAGCAGCTTGAAACTAGCGGGTCCAACTAGCACAGATACGCAGTATTTT.

This clonotype was seen a handful of times. This rearrangement joins TRBV10-3 to TRBJ1-2; 7 bases line up with TRBD1. The CDR3 length is 14 residues. Germline CDR1 ENHRY, CDR2 SYGVKD. The trim removed 5 bases at V and 0 bases at J, leaving 3 bases unmatched. In DNA form, the CDR3 reads TGTGCCATCAGTCGACAGGGAACTAACTATGGCTACACCTTC. Translation: CAISRQGTNYGYTF.

The gene calls are TRBV20-1 and TRBJ2-7, with D perhaps matching TRBD1 (6 bases). The germline V and J ends were trimmed by 1 base and 4 bases, with 14 bases remaining between them. This CDR3 is 14 amino acids long. Looked up from germline, CDR1 is DFQATT and CDR2 is SNEGSKA (reference sequence). CDR3 sequence: CSARVVQGSYEQYF. The DNA of the CDR3 is TGCAGTGCTAGAGTGGTCCAGGGGAGTTACGAGCAGTACTTC.

The chain recombines TRBV7-2 with TRBJ2-1; unclear D gene. Germline V gene sequence: CDR1 SGHTA, CDR2 FQGNSA. There are 13 residues in the CDR3. Trimming took 3 bases from V and 1 from J, leaving 4 bases between them. In DNA form, the CDR3 reads TGTGCCAGCAGCTTTCTTTCCTACAATGAGCAGTTCTTC. Translated, it gives CASSFLSYNEQFF.

This clonotype was seen repeatedly, ten times or more. The rearrangement joins TRBV4-2 to TRBJ1-2, with D perhaps TRBD1 (5 bases). This CDR3 contains 15 residues. The germline CDR1 and CDR2 sequences are LGHNA and YNFKEQ. Trimming pared 0 bases from V and 9 bases from J, leaving 17 bases between. The CDR3 DNA sequence: TGTGCCAGCAGCCAAGACGGGGCAGGGAGTCGTAGCTACACCTTC. It codes for CASSQDGAGSRSYTF.

The chain carries TRBV12-3 or TRBV12-4 and TRBJ1-2, with TRBD1 identical over 10 bases. The CDR3 sequence is 14 residues long. With 6 bases clipped from V and 6 bases from J, the junction kept 7 bases outside the gene matches. This CDR3 reads CASRPPGQGHGYTF. In nucleotides, the CDR3 is TGTGCCAGCAGGCCCCCGGGACAGGGGCATGGCTACACCTTC.

J is TRBJ2-5 and V is TRBV5-5, with 10 bases aligning to TRBD2. This CDR3 has 16 residues. The V segment lost 2 bases and the J segment 2 bases; nucleotides outside the gene matches: 6. Germline CDR1 and CDR2: SGHKS and YYEKEE (reference sequence). Here the CDR3 DNA reads TGTGCCAGCAGCTTTATTAGCGGGGGGCTACAAGAGACCCAGTACTTC. This translates into CASSFISGGLQETQYF.

This clonotype was picked up a small number of times. The V call is TRBV11-2, the J call TRBJ2-5; 7 nucleotides line up with TRBD1. Germline V gene sequence: CDR1 SGHAT, CDR2 FQNNGV. The CDR3 runs 14 residues. V lost 0 bases to trimming and J lost 6 bases; unmatched junction nucleotides: 4. The CDR3 DNA sequence: TGTGCCAGCAGCTTAGATAAGGGGGCGAAGACCCAGTACTTC. It encodes CASSLDKGAKTQYF.

This clonotype was detected only a few times. V is TRBV3-1 and J is TRBJ2-1; D is undetermined. Between the trimmed V and J ends, which lost 1 base and 9 bases, there was a span of 10 bases. This CDR3 is 13 amino acids long. Germline CDR1 is LGHDT and CDR2 is YNNKEL (reference sequence). Here the CDR3 DNA reads TGTGCCAGCAGCCAAGGAGGCGGATTTGAGCAGTTCTTC. It is translated as CASSQGGGFEQFF.

This clonotype has ten or more counts. This chain joins TRBV20-1 and TRBJ1-1; tentative D call: TRBD1 (6 bases). Germline values: CDR1 DFQATT, CDR2 SNEGSKA (reference sequence). The CDR3 has 15 residues. Between the trimmed V and J ends, which lost 6 bases and 8 bases, there was a span of 25 bases. CDR3 protein: CSAELGGRSAPEAFF. DNA of the CDR3: TGCAGTGCAGAACTGGGGGGCCGAAGTGCCCCAGAAGCTTTCTTT.

This clonotype was recorded a few times. V and J are TRBV20-1 and TRBJ2-3; D ambiguous. V lost 2 bases and J 4 bases, leaving 10 bases between the germline ends. The CDR3 is made up of 13 amino acids. Germline loops: CDR1 DFQATT, CDR2 SNEGSKA (reference sequence). The CDR3 bases are TGCAGTGCTAGATACCTCGGGTCAGATACGCAGTATTTT. This codes for CSARYLGSDTQYF.

This clonotype was picked up many times. The chain employs TRBV6-2 or TRBV6-3 and TRBJ2-1, with D perhaps TRBD2 (6 bases). V was pared by 1 base and J by 2 bases, with 9 bases between. Germline V gives CDR1 MNHEY, CDR2 SVGEGT. This CDR3 is built from 15 residues. CDR3 nucleotide sequence: TGTGCCAGCAGTTACTGGGGACTTACCTACAATGAGCAGTTCTTC. Translated, it gives CASSYWGLTYNEQFF.

The CDR3 DNA follows: TGTGCCAGCAGTGGGGGAGTCTATAATTCACCCCTCCACTTT. Its protein is CASSGGVYNSPLHF. The chain couples TRBV6-1 to TRBJ1-6; no reliable D call. Trimming shortened V by 4 bases and J by 3 bases, and 7 bases separated the two germline ends. CDR1 is MNHNS and CDR2 is SASEGT in the germline V gene. The CDR3 sequence is 14 residues long.

The V call is TRBV4-1, the J call TRBJ2-7, with D maybe TRBD1 (6 bases). CDR3 length: 15 amino acids. Trimming left V 1 base short and J 0 bases short, with 10 bases between. Germline CDR1 MGHRA, CDR2 YSYEKL. CDR3: CASSQVGTPSYEQYF. CDR3 in DNA: TGCGCCAGCAGCCAAGTTGGGACACCCTCCTACGAGCAGTACTTC.

This clonotype was seen at least ten times. CDR3: CASSLGQGTAYEQYF. CDR3 nucleotides: TGTGCCAGCAGCCTCGGACAGGGAACGGCCTACGAGCAGTACTTC. The chain has TRBV11-2 and TRBJ2-7; the match to TRBD1 covers 8 bases. The CDR3 is made up of 15 amino acids. V gave up 5 bases and J gave up 2 bases; unmatched junction bases: 8. Germline CDR1 reads SGHAT; CDR2 reads FQNNGV.

This clonotype was counted a few times. The genes are TRBV28 and TRBJ1-1; no clear D. CDR3 length equals 14 residues. V was cut by 4 bases and J by 3 bases, with 12 bases left in between. The germline V gene has CDR1 MDHEN and CDR2 SYDVKM. CDR3 amino acids: CASSSPPWDTEAFF. Here the CDR3 DNA reads TGTGCCAGCAGTTCCCCTCCTTGGGACACTGAAGCTTTCTTT. The complete variable domain, with remaining parts taken from reference TRBV28 and TRBJ1-1, reads DVKVTQSSRYLVKRTGEKVFLECVQDMDHENMFWYRQDPGLGLRLIYFSYDVKMKEKGDIPEGYSVSREKKERFSLILESASTNQTSMYLCASSSPPWDTEAFFGQGTRLTVV.

There are a few counts of this clonotype. V is TRBV5-6 and J is TRBJ2-3, with 8 positions matching TRBD1. CDR1 and CDR2 (germline): SGHDT, YYEEEE. This CDR3 is 14 amino acids long. V lost 3 bases, J lost 6 bases, and 6 bases stayed unmatched. Here the CDR3 reads CASSSGQVYDTQYF. CDR3 sequence (DNA): TGTGCCAGCAGCTCGGGACAGGTATACGATACGCAGTATTTT.

This sequence joins TRBV28 and TRBJ2-7; D tentatively reads TRBD1 or TRBD2 (5 bases each). Germline V gives CDR1 MDHEN, CDR2 SYDVKM. The ends were cut back, 3 bases at V and 6 bases at J, with 15 bases in the middle. This CDR3 region has 14 residues. This chain's CDR3 is CASSFVGREVEQYF. The CDR3 bases are TGTGCCAGCAGTTTTGTGGGACGTGAGGTCGAGCAGTACTTC.

This clonotype was seen many times. V usage is TRBV24-1 and J usage is TRBJ2-2; 8 bases are shared with TRBD1. This CDR3 region has 17 residues. The trim removed 4 bases at V and 4 bases at J, leaving 10 bases unmatched. The germline gives CDR1 KGHDR, CDR2 SFDVKD. CDR3 residues: CATSDPGQGGFTGELFF. In DNA, the CDR3 is TGTGCCACCAGTGACCCCGGACAGGGCGGCTTCACCGGGGAGCTGTTTTTT.

This clonotype appeared many times. The chain recombines TRBV4-1 with TRBJ2-3; weak D call: TRBD1 (5 bases). This CDR3 has 13 residues. CDR1 is MGHRA and CDR2 is YSYEKL in the germline V gene. Trimming left V 4 bases short and J 0 bases short, with 5 bases between. The CDR3 bases are TGCGCCAGCAGCCGACAGAGCACAGATACGCAGTATTTT. Translating gives CASSRQSTDTQYF.

This chain links TRBV20-1 with TRBJ1-6; D is unresolved. V was pared by 6 bases and J by 2 bases, with 14 bases between. The CDR3 spans 15 residues. CDR1 is DFQATT, CDR2 SNEGSKA, per germline (reference sequence). The CDR3 reads CSARPPGPYNSPLHF. DNA for the CDR3: TGCAGTGCCCGACCTCCTGGACCCTATAATTCACCCCTCCACTTT.

In this sample, this clonotype turned up many times. The CDR3 loop reads CSARDTNQPQHF. The CDR3 nucleotides read TGCAGTGCTAGAGATACAAATCAGCCCCAGCATTTT. The chain couples TRBV20-1 to TRBJ1-5, with D uncertain. Deletions cut 0 bases from V and 4 bases from J, with 4 bases between. The CDR3 extends over 12 amino acids. The V gene's germline CDR1 is DFQATT and CDR2 SNEGSKA (reference sequence).

This clonotype showed up many times. The chain is built from TRBV12-3 or TRBV12-4 and TRBJ2-2; possibly TRBD1 for D (6 bases). The CDR3 covers 20 residues. Between the trimmed V and J ends, which lost 1 base and 1 base, there was a span of 22 bases. CDR3 DNA: TGTGCCAGCAGTTTAGACGCTACAGGGATTTTTATCCAGAACACCGGGGAGCTGTTTTTT. This sequence encodes CASSLDATGIFIQNTGELFF.

This clonotype appeared many times. The chain combines TRBV27 with TRBJ2-1, with a weak D call TRBD1 (5 bases). The CDR3 extends over 12 amino acids. CDR1 is MNHEY, CDR2 SMNVEV, per germline (reference sequence). The V gene lost 8 bases and the J gene lost 7 bases, with 12 bases spanning the gap. Written as DNA, the CDR3 is TGTGCCAGCGGCCCAGGGTTTAATGAGCAGTTCTTC. Protein sequence: CASGPGFNEQFF.

The chain combines TRBV6-5 with TRBJ2-5; D gene uncertain. CDR3 length: 10 amino acids. Trimming stripped 9 bases from V and 3 bases from J, with 5 bases between. Looked up from germline, CDR1 is MNHEY and CDR2 is SVGAGI. CDR3 region: CARTEETQYF. CDR3 DNA sequence: TGTGCCAGGACGGAAGAGACCCAGTACTTC.

In its sample, this clonotype was seen many times. J is TRBJ1-2 and V is TRBV3-1, with D hard to call. Germline V gene lookup returns CDR1 LGHDT and CDR2 YNNKEL (reference sequence). The CDR3 totals 14 residues. Trimming shortened V by 0 bases and J by 9 bases, and 14 bases separated the two germline ends. For the CDR3, the DNA is TGTGCCAGCAGCCAAGATCGAGGGTCTCGTCGCTACACCTTC. Translation: CASSQDRGSRRYTF.

This clonotype was picked up a small number of times. The chain recombines TRBV12-3 or TRBV12-4 with TRBJ2-2; TRBD2 is a possible D gene (6 bases). CDR3 size: 14 residues. V was clipped by 6 bases and J by 2 bases, with 10 bases between them. CDR3 region: CASRHGGNTGELFF. As DNA, the CDR3 is TGTGCCAGCAGACACGGGGGTAACACCGGGGAGCTGTTTTTT.